The 8 T cell receptor beta chains below all came from one sample that was sequenced in a study of shared clonotypes between healthy human individuals (dated by TCRdb to the early 2020s). Library preparation used the immunoSEQ multiplex PCR assay. In TCRdb, the immuneACCESS table is reduced to in-frame sequences with V and J assigned. These tables do not hold every clone; where another copy was compared, an unresolved V gene accounts for under half, and the others remain unexplained. The sample contains hundreds of thousands of clones, 95% of them found a single time. The ten largest make up about 0.11% of the sample. CD8 naive samples consisted of CD45RO-negative cells that were positively selected for CCR7, yielding a CD45RA+CCR7+ population without TemRA cells. Sequencing was carried out using naive CD8+ T cells sorted from blood. The label giving this sample's cell subset or site can be read as: CD45RA+CCR7+. These receptors originate from a woman in her twenties or thirties in good health.

Here the CDR3 reads CASSEGTRRNEQFF. CDR3 sequence (DNA): TGTGCCAGCAGCGAGGGGACTAGGCGGAATGAGCAGTTCTTC. This sequence joins TRBV9 and TRBJ2-1; TRBD2 matches at 8 bases. This CDR3 region has 14 residues. Trimming at V came to 3 bases and at J to 7 bases, leaving 6 bases not matched to a gene. Germline V gene lookup returns CDR1 SGDLS and CDR2 YYNGEE.

This rearrangement joins TRBV15 to TRBJ2-5; D is perhaps TRBD1 (5 bases). Germline V lookup: CDR1 LNHNV, CDR2 YYDKDF (reference sequence). The CDR3 sequence is 16 residues long. V lost 0 bases, J lost 4 bases, and 15 bases lay in between. The CDR3 here is CATSRDGRVERETQYF. The CDR3 DNA sequence: TGTGCCACCAGCAGAGATGGCAGGGTCGAGAGAGAGACCCAGTACTTC.

To note about this clone: The same CDR3 arises from other DNA sequences in this sample as well. The genes are TRBV28 and TRBJ2-2; D gene uncertain. CDR1 MDHEN and CDR2 SYDVKM come from the germline V gene. This CDR3 region has 14 residues. The ends were cut back, 2 bases at V and 1 base at J, with 5 bases in the middle. CDR3 sequence: CASSLSRNTGELFF. Here the CDR3 DNA reads TGTGCCAGCAGTTTAAGCAGGAACACCGGGGAGCTGTTTTTT.

The chain couples TRBV7-9 to TRBJ1-2, with 11 bases matching TRBD1. This CDR3 has 14 residues. The germline CDR1 and CDR2 sequences are SEHNR and FQNEAQ (reference sequence). V lost 5 bases, J lost 4 bases, and 3 bases stayed unmatched. The chain's CDR3 is CASSQGQGGYGYTF. DNA for the CDR3: TGTGCCAGCAGCCAGGGACAGGGGGGCTATGGCTACACCTTC.

This chain's CDR3 is CASSLWTRQAEAFF. The CDR3 DNA reads TGTGCCAGCAGCTTGTGGACCCGACAGGCTGAAGCTTTCTTT. The rearrangement uses TRBV5-6 and TRBJ1-1; tentatively, D is TRBD1 (6 bases). Germline CDR1 is SGHDT and CDR2 is YYEEEE. The germline V and J ends were trimmed by 1 base and 6 bases, with 13 bases remaining between them. The CDR3 runs 14 residues. The variable domain in full, completed from reference TRBV5-6 and TRBJ1-1, reads DAGVTQSPTHLIKTRGQQVTLRCSPKSGHDTVSWYQQALGQGPQFIFQYYEEEERQRGNFPDRFSGHQFPNYSSELNVNALLLGDSALYLCASSLWTRQAEAFFGQGTRLTVV.

The chain links TRBV5-4 to TRBJ2-3; D gene ambiguous. The V end lost 0 bases, the J end lost 4 bases, and 3 bases lay between the germline ends. This CDR3 contains 12 residues. The V gene's germline CDR1 is SGHNT and CDR2 YYREEE (reference sequence). CDR3 sequence (DNA): TGTGCCAGCAGCTTGGCCCCAGATACGCAGTATTTT. The encoded protein is CASSLAPDTQYF.

CDR3 DNA: TGTGCCAGCAGCCCAGAGGGGGCGGACACCATATATTTT. Translated: CASSPEGADTIYF. This chain uses TRBV13 with TRBJ1-3; TRBD1 agrees at 7 bases. V was clipped by 5 bases and J by 8 bases; unmatched bases: 6. The CDR3 runs to 13 residues. Germline lookup yields CDR1 PRHDT and CDR2 FYEKMQ (reference sequence).

V gene TRBV28 combines with J gene TRBJ2-5; 7 nucleotides match TRBD1. V shed 3 bases, J shed 1 base, and the junction held 2 bases outside the gene matches. The CDR3 covers 14 residues. Germline lookup yields CDR1 MDHEN and CDR2 SYDVKM. This chain's CDR3 is CASSFSGGQETQYF. The CDR3 DNA is TGTGCCAGCAGTTTCTCAGGGGGCCAAGAGACCCAGTACTTC. Based on the CDR3 plus reference TRBV28 and TRBJ2-5, the full variable domain is DVKVTQSSRYLVKRTGEKVFLECVQDMDHENMFWYRQDPGLGLRLIYFSYDVKMKEKGDIPEGYSVSREKKERFSLILESASTNQTSMYLCASSFSGGQETQYFGPGTRLLVL.